Listed here are 26 T cell receptor beta chains from one sample, sequenced in a study of T cell repertoires in cytomegalovirus infection. Their cognate antigens are unknown. TCRdb re-analysed the reads in MiXCR, keeping a single row per CDR3 protein. The repertoire includes 69,000 or so distinct CDR3 sequences, around 30% of them detected once, and 45% to 65% sits in the top ten. Here the sequenced sample was CD8+ T cells from cultured PBMCs, taken from culture after CMV antigen stimulation. The receptors were sampled from a human donor in good health (CMV status not recorded). Some clones in this sample may be carry-over from other donors' samples.

The V and J genes are TRBV7-9 and TRBJ2-3, with D unresolved. Germline V lookup: CDR1 SEHNR, CDR2 FQNEAQ (reference sequence). V shed 2 bases and J shed 6 bases, with 9 bases lying between them. The CDR3 contains 13 residues. The CDR3 region is CASSLMVGDTQYF. Written as DNA, the CDR3 is TGTGCCAGCAGCTTAATGGTGGGGGATACGCAGTATTTT.

The chain combines TRBV13 with TRBJ1-4; D possibly corresponds to TRBD1 (5 bases). The germline V gene has CDR1 PRHDT and CDR2 FYEKMQ (reference sequence). The CDR3 spans 15 residues. V was cut by 2 bases and J by 8 bases, with 15 bases left in between. The CDR3 sequence: CASSLRTSLGEKLFF. CDR3 nucleotide sequence: TGTGCCAGCAGCTTACGGACATCCCTAGGGGAAAAACTGTTTTTT.

This clonotype has only a few counts. The genes are TRBV7-6 and TRBJ2-5; D may correspond to TRBD1 or TRBD2 (5 bases each). The CDR3 length is 15 residues. V dropped 6 bases and J dropped 6 bases, with 20 bases sitting between them. Germline CDR1 SGHVS, CDR2 FNYEAQ. The CDR3 DNA reads as TGTGCCAGCAGATTACTGACTGATCCGGGACAGACCCAGTACTTC. Amino acid sequence: CASRLLTDPGQTQYF.

This clonotype was seen repeatedly, ten times or more. The chain carries TRBV5-1 and TRBJ1-1; D might be TRBD1 (5 bases). The CDR3 is made up of 12 amino acids. Trimming took off 4 bases at V and 4 bases at J, with 8 bases between the two ends. Germline-derived CDR1 and CDR2 are SGHRS and YFSETQ. CDR3 loop: CASSGGSTEAFF. The CDR3 region has the DNA TGCGCCAGCAGCGGGGGAAGCACTGAAGCTTTCTTT.

The chain links TRBV19 to TRBJ2-5; the D gene is possibly TRBD2 (6 bases). Germline values: CDR1 LNHDA, CDR2 SQIVND (reference sequence). The CDR3 totals 14 residues. Trimming stripped 6 bases from V and 1 base from J, with 12 bases between. Here the CDR3 DNA reads TGTGCCAGTAGCGGGCGGGGATTCCAAGAGACCCAGTACTTC. As protein: CASSGRGFQETQYF.

The chain couples TRBV12-3 or TRBV12-4 to TRBJ2-7; 7 positions match TRBD1. V trimming: 6 bases; J trimming: 2 bases; junction bases outside the gene matches: 4. This CDR3 has 13 amino acids. CDR3 sequence (DNA): TGTGCCAGCAGGCCAGGGGGTCCCTACGAGCAGTACTTC. This encodes CASRPGGPYEQYF.

In its sample, this clonotype was seen a few times. The chain has TRBV29-1 and TRBJ1-2, with D hard to call. Germline loops: CDR1 SQVTM, CDR2 ANQGSEA. V was pared by 3 bases and J by 3 bases, with 8 bases between. The CDR3 is made up of 12 amino acids. The CDR3 coding sequence is TGCAGCGTTGAGACGGACCACTATGGCTACACCTTC. Translated: CSVETDHYGYTF.

J is TRBJ2-7 and V is TRBV27, with 9 bases lining up with TRBD2. Germline V CDR1 and CDR2: MNHEY, SMNVEV (reference sequence). This CDR3 comprises 15 residues. V gave up 8 bases and J gave up 1 base; unmatched junction bases: 9. The CDR3 DNA reads as TGTGCCAGCCGCGGGGGGGTTGGGGCATCCTACGAGCAGTACTTC. Encoded protein: CASRGGVGASYEQYF.

This clonotype was observed a handful of times. The genes are TRBV20-1 and TRBJ2-1; D possibly corresponds to TRBD2 (5 bases). V was shortened by 7 bases and J by 2 bases, with 12 bases between the two germline ends. The germline V gene has CDR1 DFQATT and CDR2 SNEGSKA (reference sequence). This CDR3 comprises 13 residues. The CDR3 bases are TGCAGTGGTTTGGAGGTTGCCTACAATGAGCAGTTCTTC. This translates into CSGLEVAYNEQFF.

Concerning this clonotype: The conserved closing phenylalanine or tryptophan is absent in this CDR3, likely reflecting a read error. The gene calls are TRBV18 and TRBJ1-5; D is ambiguous. Germline CDR1 KGHSH, CDR2 LQKENI. The CDR3 loop spans 14 amino acids. V lost 0 bases to trimming and J lost 0 bases, with 3 bases between them. CDR3 sequence (DNA): TGTGCCAGCTCACCACCGAGTAGCAATCAGCCCCAGCATTCT. This sequence encodes CASSPPSSNQPQHS.

This clonotype was observed a handful of times. The chain couples TRBV20-1 to TRBJ2-3; 12 nucleotides agree with TRBD2. This CDR3 is 14 amino acids long. J gave up 7 bases and V 3 bases, and 5 bases lay outside the gene matches. CDR1 is DFQATT, CDR2 SNEGSKA, per germline (reference sequence). The CDR3 coding sequence is TGCAGTGCTAGCTGGCTAGCGGGAGGGCATACGCAGTATTTT. The encoded protein is CSASWLAGGHTQYF.

The V call is TRBV29-1, the J call TRBJ1-2, with 7 bases that match TRBD1. Losses at the gene ends were 7 bases for V and 7 bases for J; bases not matched to a gene: 9. CDR3 length: 12 residues. Per germline, CDR1 SQVTM and CDR2 ANQGSEA. The CDR3 nucleotides read TGCAGCGCCGGGACAGCAGGGGTTGGCTACACCTTC. This encodes CSAGTAGVGYTF.

The chain is built from TRBV7-9 and TRBJ2-1; the D gene is possibly TRBD2 (6 bases). V was trimmed by 5 bases and J by 7 bases, leaving 6 bases between them. Germline loops: CDR1 SEHNR, CDR2 FQNEAQ (reference sequence). The CDR3 has 11 amino acids. CDR3 bases: TGTGCCAGCAGCGGGGGGAATGAGCAGTTCTTC. Translated: CASSGGNEQFF.

This clonotype has more than one count but fewer than ten. The chain combines TRBV9 with TRBJ1-1; maybe TRBD1 (5 bases). The V gene's germline CDR1 is SGDLS and CDR2 YYNGEE. The V and J ends lost 1 base and 1 base respectively, with 14 bases between them. This CDR3 has 16 amino acids. DNA for the CDR3: TGTGCCAGCAGCGTACACGATAGGGGTGGGAACACTGAAGCTTTCTTT. It encodes CASSVHDRGGNTEAFF.

The genes are TRBV11-2 and TRBJ1-1; 8 bases fit TRBD1. CDR3 length equals 16 residues. V gave up 5 bases and J gave up 4 bases; unmatched junction bases: 12. Germline V gene sequence: CDR1 SGHAT, CDR2 FQNNGV. Written as DNA, the CDR3 is TGTGCCAGCAGCCCCGCAGGACAGGGTGGGGGCACTGAAGCTTTCTTT. This codes for CASSPAGQGGGTEAFF.

This clonotype was picked up many times. The chain employs TRBV27 and TRBJ1-1; D unclear. The CDR3 contains 11 residues. Trimming pared 6 bases from V and 8 bases from J, leaving 10 bases between. Germline CDR1 MNHEY, CDR2 SMNVEV (reference sequence). The CDR3 DNA reads TGTGCCAGCAGCCCTGGAACAGAAGCTTTCTTT. Protein sequence: CASSPGTEAFF.

The sample holds a few counts of this clonotype. The chain uses TRBV6-2 or TRBV6-3 and TRBJ2-1, with TRBD2 matching over 14 bases. Losses at the gene ends were 8 bases for V and 4 bases for J; bases not matched to a gene: 16. Germline loops: CDR1 MNHEY, CDR2 SVGEGT. This CDR3 spans 19 amino acids. The CDR3 DNA reads as TGTGCCAGCTTTCCCTGGGGGACTAGCGGGGGATCCTTGTACAATGAGCAGTTCTTC. Translation: CASFPWGTSGGSLYNEQFF.

V and J are TRBV5-1 and TRBJ2-3, with D tentatively TRBD1 (5 bases). CDR3 length: 14 residues. Germline values: CDR1 SGHRS, CDR2 YFSETQ. V was clipped by 4 bases and J by 6 bases, with 15 bases between them. The CDR3 sequence: CASSPDSDGDTQYF. DNA for the CDR3: TGCGCCAGCAGCCCCGACAGCGATGGGGATACGCAGTATTTT.

The chain recombines TRBV6-1 with TRBJ1-1; no clear D gene. This CDR3 has 13 residues. Germline-derived CDR1 and CDR2 are MNHNS and SASEGT. Trimming left V 5 bases short and J 2 bases short, with 9 bases between. CDR3 amino acids: CASSMQVNTEAFF. The CDR3, as DNA: TGTGCCAGCAGTATGCAGGTAAACACTGAAGCTTTCTTT.

This rearrangement joins TRBV13 to TRBJ2-7; D is unresolved. V was shortened by 5 bases and J by 7 bases, with 18 bases between the two germline ends. Germline CDR1 PRHDT, CDR2 FYEKMQ (reference sequence). The CDR3 consists of 14 residues. The CDR3 nucleotides are TGTGCCAGCAGCACCCGTTCGGGCCGGTGGGAGCAGTACTTC. This translates into CASSTRSGRWEQYF.

In its sample, this clonotype was seen a few times. V and J are TRBV11-3 and TRBJ2-7; 11 bases agree with TRBD2. CDR1 is SGHNT, CDR2 YENEEA, per germline. The junction had 3 bases not matched to a gene; V was cut back by 5 bases and J by 0 bases. CDR3 length: 15 residues. The CDR3 protein is CASSVAGGSSYEQYF. In nucleotides, the CDR3 is TGTGCCAGCAGCGTAGCGGGGGGGAGCTCCTACGAGCAGTACTTC.

In its sample, this clonotype was seen a few times. The chain recombines TRBV27 with TRBJ2-7, with 9 positions matching TRBD2. CDR1 and CDR2 (germline): MNHEY, SMNVEV (reference sequence). V shed 2 bases and J 3 bases; nucleotides not matched to a gene: 5. CDR3 length: 15 amino acids. The CDR3 sequence is CASSLAGGNFYEQYF. CDR3 bases: TGTGCCAGCAGTTTAGCGGGGGGGAACTTCTACGAGCAGTACTTC.

This clonotype was counted at least ten times. The chain carries TRBV28 and TRBJ2-7; perhaps TRBD1 as D (5 bases). Germline-derived CDR1 and CDR2 are MDHEN and SYDVKM. V lost 6 bases and J 11 bases, leaving 17 bases between the germline ends. This CDR3 comprises 12 residues. CDR3: CASRLLTGTEYF. The CDR3 DNA sequence: TGTGCCAGCAGACTTCTAACAGGAACGGAGTACTTC. Using reference TRBV28 and TRBJ2-7 for the parts outside the CDR3, the full variable domain is DVKVTQSSRYLVKRTGEKVFLECVQDMDHENMFWYRQDPGLGLRLIYFSYDVKMKEKGDIPEGYSVSREKKERFSLILESASTNQTSMYLCASRLLTGTEYFGPGTRLTVT.

In DNA, the CDR3 is TGTGCCAGCAGCCTTAGCGGGAACCGTTTCGGGCAGTACTTC. It encodes CASSLSGNRFGQYF. V and J are TRBV6-6 and TRBJ2-7; 8 nucleotides match TRBD2. This CDR3 has 14 amino acids. Germline-derived CDR1 and CDR2 are MNHNY and SVGAGI (reference sequence). V trimming: 6 bases; J trimming: 9 bases; junction bases outside the gene matches: 13.

This clonotype was detected a few times. The rearrangement uses TRBV7-2 and TRBJ2-3; the D is unclear. Germline-derived CDR1 and CDR2 are SGHTA and FQGNSA. This CDR3 has 15 residues. Trimming cost V 2 bases and J 5 bases, with 14 bases left between them. The CDR3 is CASSLLAARGDTQYF. DNA for the CDR3: TGTGCCAGCAGCTTACTGGCGGCGAGAGGAGATACGCAGTATTTT.

In this sample, this clonotype turned up many times. V is TRBV12-3 or TRBV12-4 and J is TRBJ2-3; D may be TRBD2 (5 bases). Deletions cut 10 bases from V and 6 bases from J, with 11 bases between. This CDR3 has 11 residues. The CDR3, as DNA: TGTGCCACCGAGGAGCGGGATACGCAGTATTTT. Translation: CATEERDTQYF.